This TCR beta chain was profiled in a study of cytomegalovirus exposure and HLA in healthy donors. V dropped 4 bases and J dropped 6 bases, with 9 bases sitting between them. This CDR3 region has 12 residues. The germline gives CDR1 MGHDK, CDR2 SYGVNS. The PCR had 60 Vbeta and 13 Jbeta primers. Generated by immunoSEQ multiplex PCR, the TCRdb table keeps only in-frame clones and is missing some. The table has some 120,000 clones, roughly 15% seen once. Specimen: PBMCs. The rearrangement joins TRBV25-1 to TRBJ1-2, with a tentative D call TRBD1 (6 bases). The sequence was obtained from a female donor in good health and CMV-seropositive. The DNA of the CDR3 is TGTGCCAGCAGTGGACAGGCGGATGGCTACACCTTC. Encoded protein: CASSGQADGYTF.